This T cell receptor beta chain was identified in a study of T-cell reconstitution after alpha-beta-depleted transplantation in children (TCRdb year 2016). For the study in its entirety: T-cell immune reconstitution after TCRalphabeta/CD19-depleted allogeneic hematopoietic cell transplantation in children was quantitatively tracked in the study by means of TCR repertoire profiling.

Results and caveats for the whole study, not just this receptor: The apparently early recovery of alphabetaT-cell counts about two months after transplant reportedly depended on only several hundred rapidly expanded clones that came from non-depleted graft cells. Over subsequent months, a decline in hyperexpanded clone frequencies was noted, and after one year, T-cell counts and TCRbeta diversity were mostly ascribed to newly produced T cells. In some patients, high TCRbeta diversity at day 60 was attributed to recipient T cells and intrathymic progenitors that had survived conditioning.

The treatment or condition label of this sample denotes: allogeneic hematopoietic cell transplantation with graft depleted of TCRalphabeta T cells and CD19 B cells. Transplant recipients were children who received TCRalphabeta/CD19-depleted allogeneic hematopoietic cell grafts. A word on this clonotype: Its antigen is unknown. No base quality information exists; no much larger clone differs at one position.

The CDR3, from cysteine to phenylalanine, totals 20 residues. The only DNA kept is the CDR3, 60 bases in frame from the first base. CDR1 is given as SGHTA and CDR2 as FQGNSA, both from the germline V gene. V is cut by 11 bases and J by 0 bases, and the space between the germline ends is 29 bases. Libraries were built with PCR. The data were produced on an Illumina HiSeq 2500. Molecular barcoding was employed in the preparation of TCR libraries, with unique molecular identifiers being used to normalize TCRbeta repertoire quantification. Starting from the raw public reads, TCRdb applied fastp trimming at Q25, assembled clones with MiXCR and retained in-frame beta chains. A single entry per CDR3 protein holds the most common genes and DNA from its merged rows. The sample records approximately 150,000 distinct CDR3 sequences, 8.8% of which are singletons. The biggest ten clones account for less than 20% of the sample.

The sample in question was PBMCs, mostly from graft donor cells, obtained 180 days after TCRalphabeta/CD19-depleted stem cell transplant. The chain is assembled from TRBV7-2 and TRBJ2-6; a weak D assignment points to TRBD2 (6 bases agree). The clonotype was recovered from a female patient between 2 and 10 years old who had a stem cell transplant for congenital amegakaryocytic thrombocytopenia, so the T cells may come from the graft donor. The CDR3 protein is CASSLGPAGVPPSGANVLTF. The DNA is TGTGCCTCGAGCTTAGGGCCAGCGGGCGTACCTCCCTCTGGGGCCAACGTCCTGACTTTC.